Included here is one T cell receptor (beta chain) sequence, with context. What it binds is unknown. V was shortened by 4 bases and J by 0 bases, with 13 bases between the two germline ends. There are 15 residues in the CDR3. Germline CDR1 reads SQVTM; CDR2 reads ANQGSEA. The authors reverse transcribed all of the isolated RNA, so sequencing captured expressed TCRB transcripts. Some clones are missing from TCRdb's copy, which holds only in-frame ones; the method was immunoSEQ multiplex PCR. The sample has under 300,000 clones; approximately 16% are singletons. The data were taken from a study of beta chain features in type 1 diabetes. The study's findings and limits: In comparison with healthy donors, patients had naive, central memory and Treg TCRB repertoires that appeared more similar. Shorter TCRB CDR3s, moderately but significantly so, marked every one of the four CD4+ subsets in Type 1 diabetes patients.

The clonotype comes from a man aged 25-40 years with type 1 diabetes. The chain recombines TRBV29-1 with TRBJ1-3; D not certain. The sample taken for sequencing was naive CD4+ T cells from blood. The CDR3 here is CSVGSIFGSGNTIYF. CDR3 DNA sequence: TGCAGCGTTGGAAGCATTTTTGGCTCTGGAAACACCATATATTTT.